These 2 T cell receptor beta chains share one sample of origin, sequenced in a study of blood T cells in healthy people across ages. A second roughly 6 to 12 cycle PCR used barcoded and J-beta primers. TCRdb passed the 5' RACE reads through MiXCR, listing each CDR3 protein once. The data hold approximately 1.5 million distinct CDR3 sequences, with approximately 43% observed a single time. Sequenced material: blood. The receptors shown here come from a young woman in good health.

The chain is built from TRBV6-2 or TRBV6-3 and TRBJ2-7; 9 positions match TRBD1. Unmatched junction bases numbered 12, after V lost 4 bases and J lost 5 bases. From germline, CDR1 is MNHEY and CDR2 SVGEGT. The CDR3 loop spans 16 amino acids. This CDR3 is CASSFSPGTGLHEQYF. For the CDR3, the DNA is TGTGCCAGCAGTTTTTCCCCCGGGACAGGGCTCCACGAGCAGTACTTC.

This chain uses TRBV25-1 with TRBJ2-1; 7 bases agree with TRBD1. CDR1 MGHDK and CDR2 SYGVNS come from the germline V gene. The CDR3 extends over 12 amino acids. The junction had 6 bases not matched to a gene; V was cut back by 6 bases and J by 10 bases. The CDR3 DNA follows: TGTGCCAGCAGGAGGAAGGACAGGGAGCAGTTCTTC. Translated, it gives CASRRKDREQFF.